The TCR beta chain described here comes from a study of T cells in Graves' hyperthyroidism and ophthalmopathy. Regarding the study as a whole: Within blood appeared most thyroid clonotypes that had expanded above 0.001.

What was amplified from RNA transcripts were TCR beta CDR3 regions. TCR CDR3 regions were first amplified by RT-PCR with HTBI primers. TCRdb processed the multiplex PCR reads anew with MiXCR; each CDR3 protein has one entry. The table records about 560,000 distinct CDR3 sequences, roughly a sixth of them present only once. Germline-derived CDR1 and CDR2 are MDHEN and SYDVKM. Trimming stripped 7 bases from V and 4 bases from J, with 19 bases between. The CDR3 is made up of 15 amino acids. This clonotype was seen only a few times. The antigen remains unidentified. Patients counted as stable if ophthalmopathy did not develop within 18 months.

The J gene is TRBJ1-1, the V gene TRBV28; a weak D match, TRBD1 (5 bases). The sample taken for sequencing was blood. The sequence was collected from a woman between 18 and 29 years old with Graves' hyperthyroidism. The DNA of the CDR3 is TGTGCCAGCAACCCACCGCAGGGAGATAGCACTGAAGCTTTCTTT. Translation: CASNPPQGDSTEAFF.